Listed below are T cell receptor beta chains from one sample, sequenced in a study of cytomegalovirus exposure and HLA in healthy donors. The table came from immunoSEQ multiplex PCR; TCRdb's copy has only in-frame clones and leaves some out. The data hold 100,000 to 150,000 clones, with roughly 78% observed a single time. Sample: PBMCs. Every receptor here comes from a man aged 35-49 years in good health and CMV-seronegative. The CDR3 runs from the conserved cysteine through the conserved F or W. A D gene is named only where the DNA matches it firmly. Clone size is not always given. Where it is, it says once, few, many or a class for expanded clones.

v_gene: TRBV29-1
j_gene: TRBJ1-2
d_gene: NA
abundance: once
CDR3aa: CSVHSQGAAGYGYTF
CDR3nt: TGCAGCGTCCACTCCCAAGGGGCCGCCGGATATGGCTACACCTTC

v_gene: TRBV7-9
j_gene: TRBJ2-7
d_gene: TRBD1
abundance: once
CDR3aa: CASSFGTAQEEQYF
CDR3nt: TGTGCCAGCAGCTTTGGGACAGCCCAAGAAGAGCAGTACTTC

v_gene: TRBV6-5
j_gene: TRBJ2-7
d_gene: TRBD1
abundance: few
CDR3aa: CASSYWTGGNDEQYF
CDR3nt: TGTGCCAGCAGTTACTGGACAGGGGGCAACGACGAGCAGTACTTC

v_gene: TRBV5-4
j_gene: TRBJ2-3
d_gene: NA
abundance: NA
CDR3aa: CASSFPGESADTQYF
CDR3nt: TGTGCCAGCAGCTTTCCCGGAGAGTCGGCAGATACGCAGTATTTT

v_gene: TRBV6-5
j_gene: TRBJ2-5
d_gene: TRBD1
abundance: NA
CDR3aa: CASSYRQGGRETQYF
CDR3nt: TGTGCCAGCAGTTACAGACAGGGGGGGCGGGAGACCCAGTACTTC

v_gene: TRBV5-1
j_gene: TRBJ1-4
d_gene: NA
abundance: NA
CDR3aa: CASSLGATNEKLFF
CDR3nt: TGCGCCAGCAGCCTCGGGGCAACTAATGAAAAACTGTTTTTT

v_gene: TRBV6-4
j_gene: TRBJ2-3
d_gene: NA
abundance: NA
CDR3aa: CASSRRGGDSADTQYF
CDR3nt: TGTGCCAGCAGTCGCAGAGGGGGAGACTCTGCAGATACGCAGTATTTT

v_gene: TRBV5-1
j_gene: TRBJ2-5
d_gene: NA
abundance: NA
CDR3aa: CASSFNSRQETQYF
CDR3nt: TGCGCCAGCAGCTTCAACTCGCGTCAAGAGACCCAGTACTTC

v_gene: TRBV4-1
j_gene: TRBJ2-5
d_gene: TRBD1
abundance: few
CDR3aa: CASSRDRVETQYF
CDR3nt: TGCGCCAGCAGTCGGGACAGGGTGGAGACCCAGTACTTC

v_gene: TRBV30
j_gene: TRBJ2-7
d_gene: NA
abundance: few
CDR3aa: CAWSVGGEQYF
CDR3nt: TGTGCCTGGAGTGTAGGGGGCGAGCAGTACTTC

v_gene: TRBV5-5
j_gene: TRBJ2-1
d_gene: TRBD2
abundance: NA
CDR3aa: CASSVKGLAGNNEQFF
CDR3nt: TGTGCCAGCAGCGTCAAGGGACTAGCGGGGAACAATGAGCAGTTCTTC

v_gene: TRBV6-1
j_gene: TRBJ2-7
d_gene: NA
abundance: NA
CDR3aa: CASSENPGTYEQYF
CDR3nt: TGTGCCAGCAGTGAAAATCCAGGGACCTACGAGCAGTACTTC

v_gene: TRBV29-1
j_gene: TRBJ2-7
d_gene: NA
abundance: once
CDR3aa: CSVEGSRDYEQYF
CDR3nt: TGCAGCGTTGAAGGGTCTCGGGACTACGAGCAGTACTTC

v_gene: TRBV27
j_gene: TRBJ1-1
d_gene: NA
abundance: few
CDR3aa: CASSLSVGGNTEAFF
CDR3nt: TGTGCCAGCAGTTTATCGGTAGGGGGGAACACTGAAGCTTTCTTT

v_gene: TRBV7-9
j_gene: TRBJ1-4
d_gene: NA
abundance: once
CDR3aa: CASATSWGEKLFF
CDR3nt: TGTGCCAGCGCCACTAGCTGGGGGGAAAAACTGTTTTTT

v_gene: TRBV10-3
j_gene: TRBJ1-3
d_gene: NA
abundance: few
CDR3aa: CAISVSRNTIYF
CDR3nt: TGTGCCATCAGTGTCTCCCGAAACACCATATATTTT

v_gene: TRBV11-3
j_gene: TRBJ2-3
d_gene: TRBD1
abundance: few
CDR3aa: CASSSAQGSESDTQYF
CDR3nt: TGTGCCAGCAGCTCCGCACAGGGGAGTGAATCAGATACGCAGTATTTT

v_gene: TRBV6-5
j_gene: TRBJ1-2
d_gene: NA
abundance: NA
CDR3aa: CASSYGQGAYGYTF
CDR3nt: TGTGCCAGCAGTTACGGGCAGGGTGCCTATGGCTACACCTTC